Given below is one T cell receptor beta chain in context. The data stem from a study of blood T cell repertoires in COVID-19. Study details: From the United States, Italy and Spain came samples of acute and convalescent COVID-19. PBMCs, B-cell-depleted T cells, or T cells provided the cDNA or gDNA that made up the material.

Authors' methods: Reference gene primer amplification gave nucleated cell count estimates. Only in-frame clones appear in the TCRdb table, and some are missing; sequencing was by immunoSEQ multiplex PCR. From that table come the V and J calls and clone size; the DNA was used to work out D and trimming. The sample has about 200,000 clones, about 93% seen once; the top ten hold 0.53%. The sequence was collected from a man aged 50 to 59 with acute or convalescent COVID-19. Sequencing input: peripheral blood.

The CDR3 sequence: CARSYRGEQYF. In DNA form, the CDR3 reads TGTGCCAGAAGCTACAGGGGTGAGCAGTACTTC. V gene TRBV5-3 combines with J gene TRBJ2-7; 7 positions match TRBD1. TRBV5-3 is sorted into the ORF group, with uncertain function. The J segment lost 7 bases and the V segment lost 3 bases, leaving 1 base of the junction unmatched. This CDR3 spans 11 amino acids.